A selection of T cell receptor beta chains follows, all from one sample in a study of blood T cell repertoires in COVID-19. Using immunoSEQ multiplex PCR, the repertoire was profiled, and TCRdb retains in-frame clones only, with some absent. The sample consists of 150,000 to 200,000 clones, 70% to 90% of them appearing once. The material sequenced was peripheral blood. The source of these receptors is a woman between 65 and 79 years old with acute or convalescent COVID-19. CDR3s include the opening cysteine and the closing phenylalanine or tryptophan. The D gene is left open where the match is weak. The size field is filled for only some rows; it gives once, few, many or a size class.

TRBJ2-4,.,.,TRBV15,TGTGCCACCAGCAGAGATAAGGGAGAGTACAAAAACATTCAGTACTTC,CATSRDKGEYKNIQYF
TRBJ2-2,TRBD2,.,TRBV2,TGTGCCAGCGAGCGGGAAAAAGTCTCGGGGGAGCTGTTTTTT,CASEREKVSGELFF
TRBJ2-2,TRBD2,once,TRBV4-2,TGTGCCAGCAGCCCGCGTGTTCGGGGGGATAACACCGGGGAGCTGTTTTTT,CASSPRVRGDNTGELFF
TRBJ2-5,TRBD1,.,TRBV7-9,TGTGCCAGCAGCTTAGGGAGTACAGGGGGCGCCGAGACCCAGTACTTC,CASSLGSTGGAETQYF
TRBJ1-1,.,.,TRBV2,TGTGCCAGCAATGGGGAGCTAAATGAAGCTTTCTTT,CASNGELNEAFF
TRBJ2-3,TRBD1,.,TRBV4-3,TGCGCCAGCAGCCAAGAGGACAGGGTCCCAGATACGCAGTATTTT,CASSQEDRVPDTQYF
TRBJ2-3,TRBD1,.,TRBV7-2,TGTGCCAGCAGCTCCACTACAGGGGGCTATAGCACAGATACGCAGTATTTT,CASSSTTGGYSTDTQYF
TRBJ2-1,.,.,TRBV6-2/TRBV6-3,TGTGCCAGCAGTTGGGCTGTCCAAACCAATGAGCAGTTCTTC,CASSWAVQTNEQFF
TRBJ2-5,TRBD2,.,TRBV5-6,TGTGCCAGCAGCCGCGGACTAGCGATGGCCCAAGAGACCCAGTACTTC,CASSRGLAMAQETQYF
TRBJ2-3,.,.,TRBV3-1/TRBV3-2,TGTGCCAGCAGCCCACACAGGGATTACACAGATACGCAGTATTTT,CASSPHRDYTDTQYF
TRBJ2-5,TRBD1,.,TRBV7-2,TGTGCCAGCAGCATAGGACAGGGTCAAGAGACCCAGTACTTC,CASSIGQGQETQYF
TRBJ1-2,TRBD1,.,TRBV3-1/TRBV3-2,TGTGCCAGCAGCCTAGGGACAGGGGGGTATGGCTACACCTTC,CASSLGTGGYGYTF
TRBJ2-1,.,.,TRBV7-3,TGTGCCAGCAGCTTGGGGAGCTCCTACAATGAGCAGTTCTTC,CASSLGSSYNEQFF
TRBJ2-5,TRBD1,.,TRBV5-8,TGTGCCAGCGCGGAAGACAGGGAAGAGACCCAGTACTTC,CASAEDREETQYF
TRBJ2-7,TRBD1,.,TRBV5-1,TGCGCCAGCAGCTCCGGGACAGGGGGGACCTACGAGCAGTACTTC,CASSSGTGGTYEQYF
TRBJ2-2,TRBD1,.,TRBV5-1,TGCGCCAGCAGCCAGGGACAGGGTCCCACCGGGGAGCTGTTTTTT,CASSQGQGPTGELFF
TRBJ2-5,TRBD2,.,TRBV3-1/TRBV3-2,TGTGCCAGCAGCCGACTAGCGGGAGGGGGTCAAGAGACCCAGTACTTC,CASSRLAGGGQETQYF
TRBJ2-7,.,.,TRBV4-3,TGCGCCAGCAGCCAGTATAGGGGGTACAGTTACGAGCAGTACTTC,CASSQYRGYSYEQYF
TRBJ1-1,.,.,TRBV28,TGTGCCAGCAGTTTAACAGGGTTTTATGAAGCTTTCTTT,CASSLTGFYEAFF
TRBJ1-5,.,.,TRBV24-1,TGTGCCACCAGTGATACAGGGTATCAGCCCCAGCATTTT,CATSDTGYQPQHF
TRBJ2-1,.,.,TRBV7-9,TGTGCCAGCAGCTTATTTCTAGCCGGTGAGCAGTTCTTC,CASSLFLAGEQFF
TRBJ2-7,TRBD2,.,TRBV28,TGTGCCAGCAGTCTAGCGGGAGGGAGTTACGAGCAGTACTTC,CASSLAGGSYEQYF
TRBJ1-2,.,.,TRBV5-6,TGTGCCAGCAGCTTACTCACAGCTAACTATGGCTACACCTTC,CASSLLTANYGYTF
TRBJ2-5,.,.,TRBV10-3,TGTGCCATCAGCGGGGATATGAAAGAGACCCAGTACTTC,CAISGDMKETQYF
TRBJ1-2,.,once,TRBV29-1,TGCAGCGTTGAGGGGGGGCGCGGATATGGCTACACCTTC,CSVEGGRGYGYTF
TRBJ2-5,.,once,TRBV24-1,TGTGCCACCAAAGATGCCATCGGAGAGACCCAGTACTTC,CATKDAIGETQYF
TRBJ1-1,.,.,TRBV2,TGTGCCAGCAATCTCAGGGCGGACACTGAAGCTTTCTTT,CASNLRADTEAFF
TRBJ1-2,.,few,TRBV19,TGTGCCAGTAGTACCGTAGGCGGTTTTTGGGGCTACACCTTC,CASSTVGGFWGYTF